This TCR beta chain was obtained from a study of blood T cell repertoires in COVID-19. Study details: Samples of COVID-19 (acute and convalescent) were obtained from the United States, Italy and Spain. T cells, B-cell-depleted T cells, or PBMCs provided the cDNA or gDNA that served as material.

Trimming stripped 7 bases from V and 0 bases from J, with 7 bases between. The CDR3 has 14 amino acids. The germline CDR1 and CDR2 sequences are SNHLY and FYNNEI. This clone was recorded a few times. As originally analysed: Reference gene primer amplification yielded estimated nucleated cell counts. Assay used: immunoSEQ multiplex PCR; TCRdb lists only in-frame clones, some missing. D and trimming come from the DNA, and the V and J calls and clone size come from that table. The sample lists under 250,000 clones, roughly 84% seen once, with 1.5% to 1.9% in the top ten. The TCR originated in a woman between 35 and 50 years old who had recovered from COVID-19. The V call is TRBV2, the J call TRBJ1-6; D gene ambiguous. The sample taken for sequencing was peripheral blood. CDR3 residues: CASKEDSYNSPLHF. The CDR3, as DNA: TGTGCCAGCAAAGAGGACTCCTATAATTCACCCCTCCACTTT.